This T cell receptor beta chain was identified in a study of blood T cell repertoires in COVID-19. CDR1 and CDR2 from the germline V gene are MNHEY and SVGEGT. There are 16 residues in the CDR3. Losses at the gene ends were 3 bases for V and 8 bases for J; bases not matched to a gene: 12. How the authors handled the data: By means of reference gene primer amplification, nucleated cell counts were estimated. Generated by immunoSEQ multiplex PCR, the TCRdb table keeps only in-frame clones and is missing some. V and J calls and clone size are copied from that table; D and trimming were computed from the DNA. The sample holds tens of thousands of clones; 79% are singletons and the top ten take approximately 20%.

The chain employs TRBV6-2 or TRBV6-3 and TRBJ2-1, with 8 bases matching TRBD2. This receptor was obtained from a woman older than 75 with active or convalescent COVID-19. Material for sequencing was peripheral blood. The chain's CDR3 is CASSYPLAGGPYEQFF. CDR3 DNA sequence: TGTGCCAGCAGTTATCCGCTGGCGGGGGGCCCGTATGAGCAGTTCTTC.